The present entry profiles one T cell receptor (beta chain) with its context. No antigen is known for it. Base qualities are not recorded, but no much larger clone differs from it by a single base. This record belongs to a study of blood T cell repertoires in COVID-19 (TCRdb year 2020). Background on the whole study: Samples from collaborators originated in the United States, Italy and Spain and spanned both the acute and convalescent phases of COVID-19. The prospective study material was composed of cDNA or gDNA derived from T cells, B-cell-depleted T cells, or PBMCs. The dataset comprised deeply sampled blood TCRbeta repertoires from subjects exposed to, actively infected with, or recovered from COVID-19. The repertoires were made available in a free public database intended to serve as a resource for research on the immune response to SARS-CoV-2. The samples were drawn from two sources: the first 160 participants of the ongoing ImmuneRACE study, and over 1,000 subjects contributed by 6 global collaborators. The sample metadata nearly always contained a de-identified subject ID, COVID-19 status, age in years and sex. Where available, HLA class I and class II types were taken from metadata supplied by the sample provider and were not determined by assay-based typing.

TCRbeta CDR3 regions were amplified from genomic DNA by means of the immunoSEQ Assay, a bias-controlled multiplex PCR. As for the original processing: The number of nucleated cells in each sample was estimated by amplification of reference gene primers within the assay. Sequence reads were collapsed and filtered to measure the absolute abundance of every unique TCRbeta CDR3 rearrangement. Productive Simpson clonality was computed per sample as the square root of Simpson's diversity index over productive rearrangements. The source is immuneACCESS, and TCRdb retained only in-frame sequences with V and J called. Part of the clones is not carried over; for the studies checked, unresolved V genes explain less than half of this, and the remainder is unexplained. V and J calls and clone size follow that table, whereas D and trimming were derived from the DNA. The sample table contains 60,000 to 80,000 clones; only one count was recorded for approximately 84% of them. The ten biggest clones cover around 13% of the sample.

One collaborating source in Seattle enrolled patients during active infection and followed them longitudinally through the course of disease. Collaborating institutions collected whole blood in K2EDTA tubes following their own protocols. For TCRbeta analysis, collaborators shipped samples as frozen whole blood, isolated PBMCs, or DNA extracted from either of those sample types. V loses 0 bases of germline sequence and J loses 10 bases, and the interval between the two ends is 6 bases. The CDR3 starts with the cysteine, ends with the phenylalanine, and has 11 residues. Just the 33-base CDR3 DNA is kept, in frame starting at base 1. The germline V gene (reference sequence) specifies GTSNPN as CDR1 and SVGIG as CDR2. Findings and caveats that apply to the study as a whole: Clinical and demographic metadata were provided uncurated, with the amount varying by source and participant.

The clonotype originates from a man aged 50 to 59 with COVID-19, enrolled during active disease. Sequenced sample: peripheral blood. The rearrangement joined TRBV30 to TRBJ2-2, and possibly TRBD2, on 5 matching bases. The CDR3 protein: CAWSVLEELFF. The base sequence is TGTGCCTGGAGTGTACTAGAGGAGCTGTTTTTT.